Sequencing of this T cell receptor beta chain was carried out in a study of shared clonotypes between healthy human individuals. Study results and limitations: The study found about 4.6% of naive CD4 clonotypes shared across four donors. Depth of sequencing was expected to influence donor clonotype sharing.

Profiling relied on immunoSEQ multiplex PCR, and the TCRdb table lists in-frame clones only, not all of them. The sample shows about 680,000 clones, about 80% of them seen only once. The CDR3 extends over 13 amino acids. CDR1 and CDR2 from the germline V gene are MGHDK and SYGVNS. V was trimmed by 5 bases and J by 7 bases, leaving 11 bases between them. A remark on this clone: Its cognate antigen is unknown.

The clonotype comes from a woman aged 25 to 39 in good health. Sequenced: memory CD4+ T cells sorted from blood. Subset in this sample: CD45RA-negative fraction. The V and J genes are TRBV25-1 and TRBJ1-4; D possibly corresponds to TRBD1 (5 bases). This chain's CDR3 is CASSSFRVEKLFF. DNA of the CDR3: TGTGCCAGCAGTAGTTTCAGGGTTGAAAAACTGTTTTTT.